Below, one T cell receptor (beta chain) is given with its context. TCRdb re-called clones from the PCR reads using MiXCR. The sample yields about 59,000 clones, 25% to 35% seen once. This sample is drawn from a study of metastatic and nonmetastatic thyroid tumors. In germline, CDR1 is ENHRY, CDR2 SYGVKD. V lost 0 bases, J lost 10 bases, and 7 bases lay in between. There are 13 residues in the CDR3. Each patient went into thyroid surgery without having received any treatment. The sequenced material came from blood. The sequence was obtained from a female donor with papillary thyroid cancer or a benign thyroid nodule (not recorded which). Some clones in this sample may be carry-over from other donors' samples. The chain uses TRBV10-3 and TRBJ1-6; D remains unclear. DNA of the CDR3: TGTGCCATCAGTGAGTCGGCGGTGTCACCCCTCCACTTT. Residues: CAISESAVSPLHF.